These T cell receptor beta chains were read from a single sample in a study of early T cells in non-severe SARS-CoV-2 infection. MiXCR, applied by TCRdb to the 5' RACE reads, yields one record per CDR3 protein. The data contain around 35,000 distinct CDR3 sequences, approximately 6.3% of them singletons. The sequencing sample was made of whole blood. The receptors come from an adult who was a healthcare worker with PCR-confirmed SARS-CoV-2 infection or an uninfected control (not recorded which). Each CDR3 is given with its conserved first and last residue. Each record gives: clone size, J gene, V gene, D gene, CDR3 protein, CDR3 DNA. A D gene is named only where the DNA matches it firmly. Clone sizes are given selectively: once, few, many, or a class where the clone is expanded.

size: many; J: TRBJ2-3; V: TRBV5-5; D: -; CDR3: CASSLEGPADTQYF; DNA: TGTGCCAGCAGCTTGGAGGGGCCCGCAGATACGCAGTATTTT
size: -; J: TRBJ2-5; V: TRBV7-2; D: TRBD2; CDR3: CASSPTSGEAETQYF; DNA: TGTGCCAGCAGCCCTACTAGCGGGGAGGCGGAGACCCAGTACTTC
size: many; J: TRBJ2-1; V: TRBV28; D: -; CDR3: CASSSFSGNVIYNEQFF; DNA: TGTGCCAGCAGTTCCTTCTCGGGGAATGTGATATACAATGAGCAGTTCTTC
size: many; J: TRBJ1-2; V: TRBV7-2; D: -; CDR3: CASSLLAYGYTF; DNA: TGTGCCAGCAGCTTATTGGCCTATGGCTACACCTTC
size: few; J: TRBJ2-1; V: TRBV7-9; D: TRBD2; CDR3: CASSLRTSGTLSYNEQFF; DNA: TGTGCCAGCAGCTTAAGGACTAGCGGGACCCTTTCCTACAATGAGCAGTTCTTC
size: many; J: TRBJ2-2; V: TRBV6-5; D: -; CDR3: CASSRTGNTGELFF; DNA: TGTGCCAGCAGTCGGACTGGGAACACCGGGGAGCTGTTTTTT
size: -; J: TRBJ1-1; V: TRBV29-1; D: -; CDR3: CSVEETGSGWGTEAFF; DNA: TGCAGCGTTGAAGAGACGGGGAGTGGATGGGGCACTGAAGCTTTCTTT
size: few; J: TRBJ2-7; V: TRBV12-3/TRBV12-4; D: -; CDR3: CASSGQNLYEQYF; DNA: TGTGCCAGCAGTGGACAGAACTTATACGAGCAGTACTTC
size: -; J: TRBJ2-1; V: TRBV11-1; D: -; CDR3: CASSLASSSYNEQFF; DNA: TGTGCCAGCAGCTTAGCTAGCAGCTCCTACAATGAGCAGTTCTTC
size: many; J: TRBJ2-5; V: TRBV6-9; D: -; CDR3: CASSYRGQETQYF; DNA: TGTGCCAGCAGTTATCGGGGCCAAGAGACCCAGTACTTC
size: -; J: TRBJ2-2; V: TRBV18; D: -; CDR3: CASFTGADTGELFF; DNA: TGTGCCAGCTTTACGGGGGCAGACACCGGGGAGCTGTTTTTT
size: few; J: TRBJ2-1; V: TRBV7-2; D: -; CDR3: CASSFGYNEQFF; DNA: TGTGCCAGCAGCTTCGGATACAATGAGCAGTTCTTC
size: many; J: TRBJ2-3; V: TRBV11-2; D: -; CDR3: CASSPLADTQYF; DNA: TGTGCCAGCAGCCCGTTGGCAGATACGCAGTATTTT
size: -; J: TRBJ2-1; V: TRBV20-1; D: -; CDR3: CSAKWGAYNEQFF; DNA: TGCAGTGCTAAGTGGGGGGCCTACAATGAGCAGTTCTTC
size: -; J: TRBJ2-3; V: TRBV24-1; D: -; CDR3: CATSDLGRETDTQYF; DNA: TGTGCCACCAGTGATTTAGGTAGGGAAACAGATACGCAGTATTTT
size: -; J: TRBJ2-3; V: TRBV11-2; D: -; CDR3: CASNQRVIDTQYF; DNA: TGTGCCAGCAACCAAAGGGTTATAGATACGCAGTATTTT
size: many; J: TRBJ2-3; V: TRBV20-1; D: -; CDR3: CSAGGGALGTDTQYF; DNA: TGCAGTGCTGGGGGCGGGGCCCTGGGCACAGATACGCAGTATTTT
size: -; J: TRBJ2-7; V: TRBV5-1; D: -; CDR3: CASSFKGEYYEQYF; DNA: TGCGCCAGCAGCTTTAAGGGGGAGTACTACGAGCAGTACTTC
size: -; J: TRBJ1-5; V: TRBV10-1; D: -; CDR3: CASSDSPNQPQHF; DNA: TGCGCCAGCAGTGACAGCCCCAATCAGCCCCAGCATTTT
size: many; J: TRBJ2-2; V: TRBV12-3/TRBV12-4; D: -; CDR3: CASSSDGYTGELFF; DNA: TGTGCCAGCAGTTCCGATGGCTACACCGGGGAGCTGTTTTTT
size: few; J: TRBJ2-3; V: TRBV18; D: -; CDR3: CASSPPVQGGGDTQYF; DNA: TGTGCCAGCTCACCGCCCGTACAGGGTGGAGGGGATACGCAGTATTTT
size: many; J: TRBJ2-7; V: TRBV7-9; D: TRBD1; CDR3: CASSLAGTAYEQYF; DNA: TGTGCCAGCAGCTTAGCAGGGACAGCCTACGAGCAGTACTTC
size: -; J: TRBJ1-1; V: TRBV2; D: -; CDR3: CASTPTVAATAGTEAFF; DNA: TGTGCCAGCACCCCGACGGTGGCCGCCACTGCGGGCACTGAAGCTTTCTTT
size: many; J: TRBJ2-7; V: TRBV9; D: -; CDR3: CASSVAPTADYEQYF; DNA: TGTGCCAGCAGCGTAGCACCGACCGCCGACTACGAGCAGTACTTC
size: few; J: TRBJ1-2; V: TRBV6-1; D: -; CDR3: CASSDVGNMIHGYTF; DNA: TGTGCCAGCAGTGACGTGGGTAACATGATCCATGGCTACACCTTC
size: -; J: TRBJ1-1; V: TRBV7-9; D: -; CDR3: CASSLTGNEAFF; DNA: TGTGCCAGCAGCCTCACAGGGAATGAAGCTTTCTTT
size: many; J: TRBJ1-1; V: TRBV28; D: -; CDR3: CASSIRWGSRNTEAFF; DNA: TGTGCCAGCAGCATCCGCTGGGGGTCAAGGAACACTGAAGCTTTCTTT
size: few; J: TRBJ2-7; V: TRBV18; D: -; CDR3: CASSATDLQGQYF; DNA: TGTGCCAGCTCAGCCACAGACCTTCAGGGGCAGTACTTC
size: many; J: TRBJ1-5; V: TRBV7-2; D: -; CDR3: CASSLEGISQPQHF; DNA: TGTGCCAGCAGCTTAGAGGGGATCAGTCAGCCCCAGCATTTT
size: -; J: TRBJ2-3; V: TRBV20-1; D: TRBD2; CDR3: CSASAGVTDTQYF; DNA: TGCAGTGCCTCGGCGGGGGTGACAGATACGCAGTATTTT
size: many; J: TRBJ2-7; V: TRBV20-1; D: -; CDR3: CSATPSGLPTYEQYF; DNA: TGCAGTGCTACACCAAGTGGTCTCCCCACCTACGAGCAGTACTTC
size: many; J: TRBJ2-1; V: TRBV7-9; D: -; CDR3: CASSPLGNEQFF; DNA: TGTGCCAGCAGCCCCCTAGGGAATGAGCAGTTCTTC
size: many; J: TRBJ2-5; V: TRBV20-1; D: -; CDR3: CSASNRAETQYF; DNA: TGCAGTGCTAGTAACAGGGCAGAGACCCAGTACTTC
size: many; J: TRBJ2-1; V: TRBV5-5; D: TRBD2; CDR3: CASSRLAGEQFF; DNA: TGTGCCAGCAGCCGGCTAGCGGGAGAGCAGTTCTTC
size: many; J: TRBJ2-1; V: TRBV19; D: TRBD1; CDR3: CASSIQGAYNEQFF; DNA: TGTGCCAGTAGTATCCAGGGGGCTTACAATGAGCAGTTCTTC
size: many; J: TRBJ2-3; V: TRBV6-6; D: -; CDR3: CASTSLGGDTQYF; DNA: TGTGCCAGCACCTCCTTAGGTGGTGATACGCAGTATTTT
size: many; J: TRBJ2-1; V: TRBV7-2; D: TRBD2; CDR3: CASSLSGGDNEQFF; DNA: TGTGCCAGCAGCTTAAGCGGGGGGGACAATGAGCAGTTCTTC
size: many; J: TRBJ2-1; V: TRBV5-1; D: TRBD1; CDR3: CASSLVPRTGFVREQFF; DNA: TGCGCCAGCAGCTTGGTTCCACGGACAGGGTTTGTTCGAGAGCAGTTCTTC
size: -; J: TRBJ2-7; V: TRBV20-1; D: TRBD1; CDR3: CSASRGQGGEQYF; DNA: TGCAGTGCTAGTCGGGGACAGGGGGGCGAGCAGTACTTC
size: many; J: TRBJ2-1; V: TRBV12-3/TRBV12-4; D: -; CDR3: CASSHLRDEQFF; DNA: TGTGCCAGCAGTCACCTCAGGGATGAGCAGTTCTTC
size: many; J: TRBJ1-1; V: TRBV29-1; D: TRBD1; CDR3: CSARTGNTEAFF; DNA: TGCAGCGCACGGACAGGGAACACTGAAGCTTTCTTT
size: large; J: TRBJ2-3; V: TRBV11-2; D: -; CDR3: CASSLDQPIITDTQYF; DNA: TGTGCCAGCAGCTTAGATCAGCCCATAATCACAGATACGCAGTATTTT
size: many; J: TRBJ2-5; V: TRBV7-2; D: TRBD2; CDR3: CASSLKWAGGQETQYF; DNA: TGTGCCAGCAGCTTAAAGTGGGCGGGGGGACAAGAGACCCAGTACTTC
size: many; J: TRBJ1-4; V: TRBV30; D: -; CDR3: CAWRILGGSEKLFF; DNA: TGTGCCTGGAGAATATTAGGGGGATCTGAAAAACTGTTTTTT
size: many; J: TRBJ1-2; V: TRBV5-1; D: TRBD1; CDR3: CASSPGQGALGYTF; DNA: TGCGCCAGCAGCCCGGGACAGGGGGCCTTGGGCTACACCTTC
size: many; J: TRBJ2-3; V: TRBV7-9; D: -; CDR3: CASSSTQGHTQYF; DNA: TGTGCCAGCAGTTCCACTCAGGGACACACGCAGTATTTT
size: -; J: TRBJ2-3; V: TRBV4-2; D: -; CDR3: CASSQETGAQYF; DNA: TGTGCCAGCAGCCAAGAGACGGGTGCGCAGTATTTT
size: many; J: TRBJ2-7; V: TRBV19; D: TRBD1; CDR3: CASSQTGGDSYEQYF; DNA: TGTGCCAGTAGCCAGACAGGGGGTGACTCCTACGAGCAGTACTTC
size: many; J: TRBJ1-4; V: TRBV15; D: TRBD1; CDR3: CATSRAGTGREKLFF; DNA: TGTGCCACCAGCAGAGCCGGGACAGGGCGTGAAAAACTGTTTTTT
size: -; J: TRBJ1-5; V: TRBV7-9; D: -; CDR3: CASSLAWNQPQHF; DNA: TGTGCCAGCAGCTTAGCTTGGAATCAGCCCCAGCATTTT
size: -; J: TRBJ1-5; V: TRBV5-1; D: -; CDR3: CASSLDGGSNQPQHF; DNA: TGCGCCAGCAGCCTGGACGGGGGGAGCAATCAGCCCCAGCATTTT
size: -; J: TRBJ2-7; V: TRBV30; D: -; CDR3: CAWSAGHTYEQYF; DNA: TGTGCCTGGAGTGCCGGACATACCTACGAGCAGTACTTC
size: many; J: TRBJ1-5; V: TRBV4-3; D: TRBD1; CDR3: CASSQATGVNQPQHF; DNA: TGCGCCAGCAGCCAAGCTACAGGGGTAAATCAGCCCCAGCATTTT
size: many; J: TRBJ2-3; V: TRBV7-2; D: -; CDR3: CASSLALQGSTDTQYF; DNA: TGTGCCAGCAGCTTAGCGCTTCAGGGAAGCACAGATACGCAGTATTTT
size: few; J: TRBJ2-3; V: TRBV30; D: -; CDR3: CAWRLGGSTYPTDTQYF; DNA: TGTGCCTGGAGATTAGGGGGGTCGACCTACCCCACAGATACGCAGTATTTT
size: few; J: TRBJ2-5; V: TRBV11-3; D: TRBD2; CDR3: CASSLTSPPETQYF; DNA: TGTGCCAGCAGCCTGACTAGCCCCCCAGAGACCCAGTACTTC